This T cell receptor beta chain was documented in a study of T cell changes during pregnancy in multiple sclerosis. TCRdb's copy holds only in-frame clones and misses some; the assay was immunoSEQ multiplex PCR. This sample carries about 59,000 clones, about 90% of them seen once, and the ten largest clones take around 2.3%. The CDR3 totals 15 residues. V lost 5 bases to trimming and J lost 2 bases; unmatched junction nucleotides: 6. Germline V gene sequence: CDR1 SEHNR, CDR2 FQNEAQ (reference sequence). The sample here was peripheral blood, taken in the first trimester of pregnancy. The origin of this receptor is a female donor with multiple sclerosis, enrolled in a pregnancy study. The rearrangement uses TRBV7-9 and TRBJ2-7; 10 bases are a match to TRBD2. CDR3 in DNA: TGTGCCAGCAGCGCGGCTAGCGGGAGTACCTACGAGCAGTACTTC. It encodes CASSAASGSTYEQYF.